The 14 T cell receptor beta chains below all came from one sample that was sequenced in a study of blood T cell repertoires in COVID-19. Using immunoSEQ multiplex PCR, the repertoire was profiled, and TCRdb retains in-frame clones only, with some absent. The data contain roughly 87,000 clones, 88% of them singletons. What was sequenced was peripheral blood. The receptor source for this set is a man aged 60-69 years with acute or convalescent COVID-19.

The genes are TRBV7-9 and TRBJ2-1; 9 nucleotides match TRBD1. From germline, CDR1 is SEHNR and CDR2 FQNEAQ (reference sequence). V dropped 11 bases and J dropped 3; count of bases not matched to a gene: 11. The CDR3 extends over 15 amino acids. The CDR3 coding sequence is TGTGCCGGACTGTCACAGGGGGCTGACTACAATGAGCAGTTCTTC. This sequence encodes CAGLSQGADYNEQFF.

The chain couples TRBV5-1 to TRBJ2-1; 10 bases align to TRBD2. This CDR3 has 15 amino acids. With V trimmed by 0 bases and J by 8 bases, 5 bases remained unmatched. Germline CDR1 SGHRS, CDR2 YFSETQ. The CDR3 region is CASSLGAGGSYEQFF. CDR3 nucleotide sequence: TGCGCCAGCAGCTTGGGAGCGGGGGGGTCATATGAGCAGTTCTTC.

J is TRBJ1-2 and V is TRBV9; 7 bases match TRBD1. Germline V gene sequence: CDR1 SGDLS, CDR2 YYNGEE. This CDR3 spans 13 amino acids. V was clipped by 5 bases and J by 4 bases; unmatched bases: 5. CDR3 nucleotides: TGTGCCAGCAGACAGGGACAGAGCTATGGCTACACCTTC. As protein: CASRQGQSYGYTF.

For the CDR3, the DNA is TGTGCCAGCAGCAGGGCAGGGGCTGGTGAAAAACTGTTTTTT. This sequence encodes CASSRAGAGEKLFF. The chain links TRBV7-2 to TRBJ1-4; D possibly corresponds to TRBD1 (6 bases). Germline V gene sequence: CDR1 SGHTA, CDR2 FQGNSA. CDR3 size: 14 residues. V lost 5 bases, J lost 7 bases, and 14 bases lay in between. Full variable domain (outside the CDR3, taken from reference TRBV7-2 and TRBJ1-4): GAGVSQSPSNKVTEKGKDVELRCDPISGHTALYWYRQSLGQGLEFLIYFQGNSAPDKSGLPSDRFSAERTGGSVSTLTIQRTQQEDSAVYLCASSRAGAGEKLFFGSGTQLSVL.

The CDR3 sequence is CASSKSPGTSSPTTHNEQFF. CDR3 sequence (DNA): TGTGCCAGCAGCAAATCCCCCGGGACTAGCAGCCCTACCACCCACAATGAGCAGTTCTTC. The genes are TRBV21-1 and TRBJ2-1; the table's D call, TRBD2, was not checked against the DNA. TRBV21-1 is designated a pseudogene. CDR3 length equals 20 residues.

The CDR3 DNA sequence: TGTGCCAGCAGCTTAGGAGCTAGCGGGGGGCCTTTTGATACGCAGTATTTT. This gives the protein CASSLGASGGPFDTQYF. The chain employs TRBV5-6 and TRBJ2-3; TRBD2 matches 11 bases. The J segment lost 6 bases and the V segment lost 2 bases, leaving 11 bases of the junction unmatched. In germline, CDR1 is SGHDT, CDR2 YYEEEE. This CDR3 has 17 amino acids.

The chain uses TRBV19 and TRBJ1-1; TRBD1 matches at 7 bases. Germline V gene lookup returns CDR1 LNHDA and CDR2 SQIVND (reference sequence). The CDR3 contains 14 residues. V lost 6 bases, J lost 8 bases, and 12 bases stayed unmatched. The CDR3 DNA reads as TGTGCCAGTAGGGAGGTTAACAGGGGCCCCGAAGCTTTCTTT. Amino acid sequence: CASREVNRGPEAFF.

The rearrangement joins TRBV7-2 to TRBJ2-7, with D perhaps TRBD2 (6 bases). Germline loops: CDR1 SGHTA, CDR2 FQGNSA. The V end was cut by 1 base, the J end by 0 bases, with 10 bases between. This CDR3 comprises 15 residues. In nucleotides, the CDR3 is TGTGCCAGCAGCTTAGACGGGGGTCTCTCCTACGAGCAGTACTTC. The encoded protein is CASSLDGGLSYEQYF.

This rearrangement joins TRBV5-8 to TRBJ1-6; D uncertain. This CDR3 contains 12 residues. V dropped 2 bases and J dropped 7 bases, with 4 bases sitting between them. Germline V gene lookup returns CDR1 SGHTS and CDR2 YDEGEE. The CDR3 coding sequence is TGTGCCAGCAGCTTCGAGAATTCACCCCTCCACTTT. Protein sequence: CASSFENSPLHF.

The chain combines TRBV11-1 with TRBJ2-4; D may be TRBD2 (5 bases). Germline lookup yields CDR1 SGHAT and CDR2 FQDESV (reference sequence). The CDR3 runs 16 residues. The V gene lost 2 bases and the J gene lost 0 bases, with 11 bases spanning the gap. This chain's CDR3 is CASSLWREGAKNIQYF. The CDR3 DNA is TGTGCCAGCAGCTTATGGCGAGAGGGAGCCAAAAACATTCAGTACTTC.

CDR3: CATRRAGEGYNEQFF. The CDR3 DNA reads as TGTGCCACCAGACGTGCGGGGGAGGGGTACAATGAGCAGTTCTTC. The rearrangement uses TRBV24-1 and TRBJ2-1, with 7 bases fitting TRBD2. In germline, CDR1 is KGHDR, CDR2 SFDVKD. CDR3 length: 15 amino acids. V lost 7 bases, J lost 4 bases, and 9 bases stayed unmatched.

The V call is TRBV7-3, the J call TRBJ2-2, with TRBD1 identical over 9 bases. This CDR3 has 15 amino acids. Germline loops: CDR1 SGHTA, CDR2 FQGTGA. Trimming cost V 6 bases and J 7 bases; bases outside gene matches: 9. The CDR3, as DNA: TGTGCCAGCAGATTTAAGGGACAGGGCGGCGGGGAGCTGTTTTTT. Translation gives CASRFKGQGGGELFF.

The rearrangement joins TRBV5-1 to TRBJ1-1; perhaps TRBD1 as D (5 bases). The germline V gene has CDR1 SGHRS and CDR2 YFSETQ. The CDR3 is made up of 12 amino acids. Trimming left V 0 bases short and J 10 bases short, with 10 bases between. The CDR3 here is CASSLGRGLAFF. In DNA, the CDR3 is TGCGCCAGCAGCTTGGGTCGGGGGTTAGCTTTCTTT.

The chain combines TRBV4-2 with TRBJ1-5; 7 bases map to TRBD1. The CDR3 consists of 17 residues. V lost 0 bases and J lost 3; bases outside the gene matches: 8. The germline V gene has CDR1 LGHNA and CDR2 YNFKEQ. The CDR3 protein is CASSQEYRGFDNQPQHF. The CDR3 region has the DNA TGTGCCAGCAGCCAAGAGTACAGGGGCTTTGACAATCAGCCCCAGCATTTT.